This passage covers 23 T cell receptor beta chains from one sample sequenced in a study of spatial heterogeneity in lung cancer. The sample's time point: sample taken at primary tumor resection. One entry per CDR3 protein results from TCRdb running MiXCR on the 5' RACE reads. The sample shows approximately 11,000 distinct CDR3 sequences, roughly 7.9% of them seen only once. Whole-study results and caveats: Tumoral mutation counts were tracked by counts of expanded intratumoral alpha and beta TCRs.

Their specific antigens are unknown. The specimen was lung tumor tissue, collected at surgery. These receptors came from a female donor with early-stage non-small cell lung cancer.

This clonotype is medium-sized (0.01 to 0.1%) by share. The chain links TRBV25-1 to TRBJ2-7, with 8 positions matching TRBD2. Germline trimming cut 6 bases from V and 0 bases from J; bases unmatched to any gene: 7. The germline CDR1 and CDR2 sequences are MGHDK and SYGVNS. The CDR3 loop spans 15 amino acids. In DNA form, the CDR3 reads TGTGCCAGCAGGGCCAGCGGGGGTTCCTCCTACGAGCAGTACTTC. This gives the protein CASRASGGSSYEQYF.

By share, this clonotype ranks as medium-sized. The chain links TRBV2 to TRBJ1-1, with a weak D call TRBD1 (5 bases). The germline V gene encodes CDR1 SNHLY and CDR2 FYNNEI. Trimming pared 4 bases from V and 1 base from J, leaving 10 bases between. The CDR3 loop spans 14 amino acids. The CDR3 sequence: CASSVDIPNTEAFF. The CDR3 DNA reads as TGTGCCAGCAGTGTGGACATCCCGAACACTGAAGCTTTCTTT.

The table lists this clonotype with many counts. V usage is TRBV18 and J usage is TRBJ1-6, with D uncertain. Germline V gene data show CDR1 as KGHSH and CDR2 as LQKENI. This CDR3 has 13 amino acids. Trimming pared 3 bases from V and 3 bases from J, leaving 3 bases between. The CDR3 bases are TGTGCCAGCTCACCCAACTATAATTCACCCCTCCACTTT. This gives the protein CASSPNYNSPLHF.

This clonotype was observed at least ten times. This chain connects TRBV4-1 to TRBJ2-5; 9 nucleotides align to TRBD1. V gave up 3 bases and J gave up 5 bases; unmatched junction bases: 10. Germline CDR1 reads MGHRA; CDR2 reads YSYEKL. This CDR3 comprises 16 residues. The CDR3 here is CASSQLDRGSMETQYF. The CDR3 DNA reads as TGCGCCAGCAGCCAGCTAGACAGGGGGAGTATGGAGACCCAGTACTTC.

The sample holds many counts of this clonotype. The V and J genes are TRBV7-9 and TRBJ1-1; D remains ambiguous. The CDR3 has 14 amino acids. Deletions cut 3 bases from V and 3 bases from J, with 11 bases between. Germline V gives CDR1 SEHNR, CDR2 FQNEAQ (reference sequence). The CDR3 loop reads CASSFGGSDTEAFF. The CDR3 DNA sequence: TGTGCCAGCAGCTTCGGAGGTTCTGACACTGAAGCTTTCTTT.

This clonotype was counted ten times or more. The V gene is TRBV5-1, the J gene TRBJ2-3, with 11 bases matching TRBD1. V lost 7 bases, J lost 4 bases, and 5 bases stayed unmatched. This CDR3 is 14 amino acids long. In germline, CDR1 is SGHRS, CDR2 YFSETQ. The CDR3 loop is CASGQGALADTQYF. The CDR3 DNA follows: TGCGCCAGCGGACAGGGGGCGCTGGCAGATACGCAGTATTTT.

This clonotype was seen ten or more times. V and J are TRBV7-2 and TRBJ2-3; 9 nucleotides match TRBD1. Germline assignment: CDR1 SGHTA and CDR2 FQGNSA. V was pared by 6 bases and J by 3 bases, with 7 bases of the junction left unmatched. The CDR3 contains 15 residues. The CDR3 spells CASSIQGAATDTQYF. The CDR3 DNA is TGTGCCAGCAGTATACAGGGGGCTGCTACAGATACGCAGTATTTT.

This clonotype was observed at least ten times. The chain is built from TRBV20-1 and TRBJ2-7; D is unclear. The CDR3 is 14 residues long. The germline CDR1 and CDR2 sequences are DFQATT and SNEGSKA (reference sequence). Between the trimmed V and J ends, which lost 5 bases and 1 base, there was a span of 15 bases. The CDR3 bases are TGCAGTGCTGCGTCCACGTCATCTTCCTACGAGCAGTACTTC. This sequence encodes CSAASTSSSYEQYF.

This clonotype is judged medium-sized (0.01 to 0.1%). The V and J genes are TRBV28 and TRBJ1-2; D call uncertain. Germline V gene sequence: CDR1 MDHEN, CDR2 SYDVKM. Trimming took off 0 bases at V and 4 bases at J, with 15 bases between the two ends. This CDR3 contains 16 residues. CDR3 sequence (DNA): TGTGCCAGCAGTTTATGGACGGCAGCAAGCGGCTATGGCTACACCTTC. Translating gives CASSLWTAASGYGYTF.

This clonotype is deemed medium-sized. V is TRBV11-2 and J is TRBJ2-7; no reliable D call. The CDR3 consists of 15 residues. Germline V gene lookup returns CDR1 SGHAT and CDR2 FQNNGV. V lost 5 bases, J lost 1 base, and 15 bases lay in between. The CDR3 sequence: CASSLLRTASYEQYF. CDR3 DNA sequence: TGTGCCAGCAGCCTGTTACGGACGGCGTCCTACGAGCAGTACTTC.

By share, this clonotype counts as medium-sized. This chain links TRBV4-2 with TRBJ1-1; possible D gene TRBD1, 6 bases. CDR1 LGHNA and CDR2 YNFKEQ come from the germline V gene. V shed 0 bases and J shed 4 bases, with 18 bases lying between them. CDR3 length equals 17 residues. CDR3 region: CASSQDSWGGLGTEAFF. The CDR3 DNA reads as TGTGCCAGCAGCCAAGATAGTTGGGGGGGGCTAGGCACTGAAGCTTTCTTT.

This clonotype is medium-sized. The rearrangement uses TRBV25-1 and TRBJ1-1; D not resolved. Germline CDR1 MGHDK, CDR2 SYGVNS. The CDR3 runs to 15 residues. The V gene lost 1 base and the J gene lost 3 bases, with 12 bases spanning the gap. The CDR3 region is CASSESGGTYTEAFF. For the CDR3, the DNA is TGTGCCAGCAGTGAATCTGGCGGAACATACACTGAAGCTTTCTTT.

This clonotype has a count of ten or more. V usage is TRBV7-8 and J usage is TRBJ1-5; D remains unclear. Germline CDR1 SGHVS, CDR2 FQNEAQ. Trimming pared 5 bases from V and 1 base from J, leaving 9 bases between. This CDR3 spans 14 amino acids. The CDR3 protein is CASSRGTSNQPQHF. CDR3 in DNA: TGTGCCAGCAGCCGCGGAACGAGCAATCAGCCCCAGCATTTT.

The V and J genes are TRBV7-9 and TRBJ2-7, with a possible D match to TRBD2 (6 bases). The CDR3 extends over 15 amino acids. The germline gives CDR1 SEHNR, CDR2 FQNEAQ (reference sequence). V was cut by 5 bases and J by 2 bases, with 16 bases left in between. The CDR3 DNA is TGTGCCAGCAGCCCGGGGAGCGGAGGGCCCTACGAGCAGTACTTC. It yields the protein CASSPGSGGPYEQYF.

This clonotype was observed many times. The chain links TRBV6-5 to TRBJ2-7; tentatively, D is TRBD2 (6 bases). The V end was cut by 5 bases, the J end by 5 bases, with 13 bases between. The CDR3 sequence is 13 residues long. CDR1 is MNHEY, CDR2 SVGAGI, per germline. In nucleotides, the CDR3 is TGTGCCAGCAGTCCTCTCGGGGGTAACGAGCAGTACTTC. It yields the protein CASSPLGGNEQYF.

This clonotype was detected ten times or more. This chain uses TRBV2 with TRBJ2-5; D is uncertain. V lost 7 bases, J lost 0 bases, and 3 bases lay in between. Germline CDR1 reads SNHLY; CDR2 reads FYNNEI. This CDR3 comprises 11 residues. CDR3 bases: TGTGCCAGCATGTACCAAGAGACCCAGTACTTC. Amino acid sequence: CASMYQETQYF.

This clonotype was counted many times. In DNA form, the CDR3 reads TGCGCCAGCAGTGAGTCGTCGGGGGCGTCTGGAAACACCATATATTTT. This encodes CASSESSGASGNTIYF. V gene TRBV10-1 combines with J gene TRBJ1-3; D possibly corresponds to TRBD1 (6 bases). The ends were cut back, 0 bases at V and 1 base at J, with 10 bases in the middle. This CDR3 spans 16 amino acids. The germline V gene encodes CDR1 WNHNN and CDR2 SYGVQD (reference sequence).

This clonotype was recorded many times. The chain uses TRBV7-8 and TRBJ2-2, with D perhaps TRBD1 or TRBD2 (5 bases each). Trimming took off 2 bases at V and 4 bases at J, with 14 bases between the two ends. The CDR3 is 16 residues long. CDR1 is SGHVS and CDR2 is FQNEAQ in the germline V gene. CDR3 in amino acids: CASSLSGQGVTGELFF. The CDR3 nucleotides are TGTGCCAGCAGCTTAAGTGGCCAGGGAGTCACCGGGGAGCTGTTTTTT.

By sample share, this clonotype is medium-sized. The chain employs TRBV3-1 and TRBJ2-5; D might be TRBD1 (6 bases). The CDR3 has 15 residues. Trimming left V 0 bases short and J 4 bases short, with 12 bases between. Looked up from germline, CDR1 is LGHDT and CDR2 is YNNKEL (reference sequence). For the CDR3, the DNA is TGTGCCAGCAGCCAAGATCCAGGGGCACGAGAGACCCAGTACTTC. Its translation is CASSQDPGARETQYF.

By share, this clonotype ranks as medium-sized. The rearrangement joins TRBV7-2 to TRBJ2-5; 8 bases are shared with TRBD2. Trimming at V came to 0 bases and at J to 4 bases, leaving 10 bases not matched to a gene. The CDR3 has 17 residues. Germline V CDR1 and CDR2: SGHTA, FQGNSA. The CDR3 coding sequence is TGTGCCAGCAGCTTAGCAAACCGGGGGGGCCTCCGAGAGACCCAGTACTTC. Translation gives CASSLANRGGLRETQYF.

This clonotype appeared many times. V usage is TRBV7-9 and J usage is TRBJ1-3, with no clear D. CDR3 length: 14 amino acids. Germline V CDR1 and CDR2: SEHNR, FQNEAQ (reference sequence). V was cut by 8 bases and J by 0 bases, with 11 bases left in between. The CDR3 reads CASLQSSSGNTIYF. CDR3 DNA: TGTGCCAGCCTTCAGTCCTCCTCTGGAAACACCATATATTTT.

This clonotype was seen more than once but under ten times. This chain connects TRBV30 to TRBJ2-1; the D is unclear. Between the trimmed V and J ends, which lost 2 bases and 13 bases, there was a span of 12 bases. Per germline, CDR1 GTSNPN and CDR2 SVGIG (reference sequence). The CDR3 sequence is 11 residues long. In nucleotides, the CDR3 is TGTGCCTGGAGTAGGAGAAGTTTCCAGTTCTTC. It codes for CAWSRRSFQFF.

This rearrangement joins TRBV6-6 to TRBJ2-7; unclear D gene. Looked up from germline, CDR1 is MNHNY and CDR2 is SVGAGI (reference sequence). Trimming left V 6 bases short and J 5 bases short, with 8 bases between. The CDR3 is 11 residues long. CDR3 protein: CASSPRDEQYF. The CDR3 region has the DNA TGTGCCAGCAGCCCCCGGGACGAGCAGTACTTC.